The clone carrying this T cell receptor beta chain was observed a handful of times. This record belongs to a study of beta chain features in type 1 diabetes. As for the study in general: Patients looked much like healthy donors when it came to age, gender and cell yields.

Since all of the isolated RNA was reverse transcribed, expressed TCRB transcripts were what got sequenced. Sequencing of naive, central memory and regulatory T cell samples gave an average of approximately 3.8 million reads. The protocol was immunoSEQ multiplex PCR, while the TCRdb copy is restricted to in-frame clones and leaves out a portion. The sample lists 300,000 to 450,000 clones, roughly 21% occurring once. J gave up 7 bases and V 6 bases, and 9 bases lay outside the gene matches. There are 16 residues in the CDR3. Germline V CDR1 and CDR2: LNHNV, YYDKDF (reference sequence). This chain joins TRBV15 and TRBJ2-2, with TRBD1 matching 12 bases. Sequenced: naive CD4+ T cells from blood. This TCR came from a woman aged 18-29 years in good health. This CDR3 reads CATRGTGTGGVGELFF. For the CDR3, the DNA is TGTGCCACCAGAGGCACCGGGACAGGGGGCGTCGGGGAGCTGTTTTTT.